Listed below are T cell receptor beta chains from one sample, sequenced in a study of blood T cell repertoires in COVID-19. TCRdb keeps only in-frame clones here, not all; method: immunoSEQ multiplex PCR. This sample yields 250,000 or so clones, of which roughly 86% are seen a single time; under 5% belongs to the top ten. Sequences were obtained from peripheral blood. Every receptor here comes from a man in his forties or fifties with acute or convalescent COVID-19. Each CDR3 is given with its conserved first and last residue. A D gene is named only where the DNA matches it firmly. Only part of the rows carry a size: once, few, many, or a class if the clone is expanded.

CDR3nt: TGTGCCAGCAGCACGGACAGGGTGGCCGGGGAGCTGTTTTTT
CDR3aa: CASSTDRVAGELFF
d_gene: TRBD1
j_gene: TRBJ2-2
v_gene: TRBV5-4
abundance: .

CDR3nt: TGTGCCACCAGTGGAGGAGGACAGGGCTACGAGCAGTACTTC
CDR3aa: CATSGGGQGYEQYF
d_gene: TRBD1
j_gene: TRBJ2-7
v_gene: TRBV24-1
abundance: .

CDR3nt: TGTGCCACCAGTGATTTGCAAGGGAGTGGGACCCAGTACTTC
CDR3aa: CATSDLQGSGTQYF
d_gene: .
j_gene: TRBJ2-5
v_gene: TRBV24-1
abundance: .

CDR3nt: TGTGCCAGCAGCCCCGGGACTAGCGGGGGGCTCACAGATACGCAGTATTTT
CDR3aa: CASSPGTSGGLTDTQYF
d_gene: TRBD2
j_gene: TRBJ2-3
v_gene: TRBV3-1/TRBV3-2
abundance: .

CDR3nt: TGCGCCAGCAGCTTGGCCACTACAGGCGATGAAAAACTGTTTTTT
CDR3aa: CASSLATTGDEKLFF
d_gene: .
j_gene: TRBJ1-4
v_gene: TRBV5-1
abundance: .

CDR3nt: TGCGCCAGCAGCCAAGATCATCTAGCGGGAGTAGGGGAGCAGTACTTC
CDR3aa: CASSQDHLAGVGEQYF
d_gene: TRBD2
j_gene: TRBJ2-7
v_gene: TRBV4-1
abundance: .

CDR3nt: TGTGCCAGCTCAATCCTAAAGTTAGACAGGAGGAACACTGAAGCTTTCTTT
CDR3aa: CASSILKLDRRNTEAFF
d_gene: .
j_gene: TRBJ1-1
v_gene: TRBV18
abundance: .

CDR3nt: TGTGCCAGCAGCCAAGATCGTCCAGGGAACTATGGCTACACCTTC
CDR3aa: CASSQDRPGNYGYTF
d_gene: .
j_gene: TRBJ1-2
v_gene: TRBV3-1/TRBV3-2
abundance: .

CDR3nt: TGTGCCAGCAGACGGACAGGGAGTCCCTACGAGCAGTACTTC
CDR3aa: CASRRTGSPYEQYF
d_gene: TRBD1
j_gene: TRBJ2-7
v_gene: TRBV7-8
abundance: .

CDR3nt: TGTGCCTCCCGTGGGGGGGCGAACACCGGGGAGCTGTTTTTT
CDR3aa: CASRGGANTGELFF
d_gene: TRBD2
j_gene: TRBJ2-2
v_gene: TRBV3-1/TRBV3-2
abundance: .

CDR3nt: TGTGCCTGGAGTGCGAGAAATAATTCACCCCTCCACTTT
CDR3aa: CAWSARNNSPLHF
d_gene: .
j_gene: TRBJ1-6
v_gene: TRBV30
abundance: .

CDR3nt: TGTGCCAGCAGCGTAGTAGGGACTTACCGCACAGATACGCAGTATTTT
CDR3aa: CASSVVGTYRTDTQYF
d_gene: .
j_gene: TRBJ2-3
v_gene: TRBV9
abundance: .

CDR3nt: TGTGCCAGCAGTGAAGTGGGGACAGGCGCCCTCATGGGCTATGGCTACACCTTC
CDR3aa: CASSEVGTGALMGYGYTF
d_gene: TRBD1
j_gene: TRBJ1-2
v_gene: TRBV2
abundance: .

CDR3nt: TGTGCCAGCAGTCCCAGTGGTGAAAAACTGTTTTTT
CDR3aa: CASSPSGEKLFF
d_gene: .
j_gene: TRBJ1-4
v_gene: TRBV6-5
abundance: .

CDR3nt: TGTGCCAGCAGCCCGTTTGCCGGGTCAAGGAGATCACCCCTCCACTTT
CDR3aa: CASSPFAGSRRSPLHF
d_gene: .
j_gene: TRBJ1-6
v_gene: TRBV3-1/TRBV3-2
abundance: .

CDR3nt: TGTGCCAGACGAGGGTATCCGGCAACTAATGAAAAACTGTTTTTT
CDR3aa: CARRGYPATNEKLFF
d_gene: .
j_gene: TRBJ1-4
v_gene: TRBV19
abundance: .

CDR3nt: TGTGCCAGCAGCTTCCCCCCTACTCCGACGGAGGGTCACCCCTACGAGCAGTACTTC
CDR3aa: CASSFPPTPTEGHPYEQYF
d_gene: .
j_gene: TRBJ2-7
v_gene: TRBV7-9
abundance: .

CDR3nt: TGTGCTAGTGGTTTGGTACGGGAGCGAGAGACCCAGTACTTC
CDR3aa: CASGLVRERETQYF
d_gene: .
j_gene: TRBJ2-5
v_gene: TRBV12-5
abundance: .

CDR3nt: TGTGCCAGCAAGGGCGGGGCGGTGAACACCGGGGAGCTGTTTTTT
CDR3aa: CASKGGAVNTGELFF
d_gene: .
j_gene: TRBJ2-2
v_gene: TRBV2
abundance: once

CDR3nt: TGCGCCACCCGATCCCCCGGGGGGCTCACTGAAGCTTTCTTT
CDR3aa: CATRSPGGLTEAFF
d_gene: .
j_gene: TRBJ1-1
v_gene: TRBV5-1
abundance: .

CDR3nt: TGCGCCAGCAGCTCGGGACAGGGCTTGAGGGTCGAGCAGTACTTC
CDR3aa: CASSSGQGLRVEQYF
d_gene: TRBD1
j_gene: TRBJ2-7
v_gene: TRBV5-1
abundance: .

CDR3nt: TGTGCCAGCAGCCCCACGGGCGGGAGGCGCACAGATACGCAGTATTTT
CDR3aa: CASSPTGGRRTDTQYF
d_gene: TRBD2
j_gene: TRBJ2-3
v_gene: TRBV7-6
abundance: .

CDR3nt: TGTGCCAGCAGATGGGGGGCTGGAAACACCATATATTTT
CDR3aa: CASRWGAGNTIYF
d_gene: .
j_gene: TRBJ1-3
v_gene: TRBV12-3/TRBV12-4
abundance: .

CDR3nt: TGCGCCAGCAGCTCGGAGGGGGGACAGTATCAGCCCCAGCATTTT
CDR3aa: CASSSEGGQYQPQHF
d_gene: TRBD1
j_gene: TRBJ1-5
v_gene: TRBV5-1
abundance: .

CDR3nt: TGCGCCAGCAGCTTGGGACAAGAAACTAGCACAGATACGCAGTATTTT
CDR3aa: CASSLGQETSTDTQYF
d_gene: .
j_gene: TRBJ2-3
v_gene: TRBV5-1
abundance: once

CDR3nt: TGTGCCAGCAGCCCGGGGGGGGATCAAGAGACCCAGTACTTC
CDR3aa: CASSPGGDQETQYF
d_gene: TRBD2
j_gene: TRBJ2-5
v_gene: TRBV7-9
abundance: .

CDR3nt: TGTGCCAGCAGCTTATCTCTGGGAGTCGACGGGGAGCTGTTTTTT
CDR3aa: CASSLSLGVDGELFF
d_gene: .
j_gene: TRBJ2-2
v_gene: TRBV7-9
abundance: .

CDR3nt: TGTGCCAGCAGCTTACTAACAGGGTCGGAGAACACTGAAGCTTTCTTT
CDR3aa: CASSLLTGSENTEAFF
d_gene: .
j_gene: TRBJ1-1
v_gene: TRBV7-6
abundance: few

CDR3nt: TGTGCCAGCAGTTTCGCGACAGAAGAAGCTTTCTTT
CDR3aa: CASSFATEEAFF
d_gene: .
j_gene: TRBJ1-1
v_gene: TRBV28
abundance: .

CDR3nt: TGTGCCAGCGGGGGGTATAGCAATCAGCCCCAGCATTTT
CDR3aa: CASGGYSNQPQHF
d_gene: .
j_gene: TRBJ1-5
v_gene: TRBV2
abundance: .

CDR3nt: TGTGCCACCAGTGACGCCGGGACAGGGTTTAATGAGCAGTTCTTC
CDR3aa: CATSDAGTGFNEQFF
d_gene: TRBD1
j_gene: TRBJ2-1
v_gene: TRBV24-1
abundance: .

CDR3nt: TGTGCCAGCAGTGTCGGGGGACTCAATCAGCCCCAGCATTTT
CDR3aa: CASSVGGLNQPQHF
d_gene: .
j_gene: TRBJ1-5
v_gene: TRBV2
abundance: once

CDR3nt: TGTGCCAGCAGCGTAGAAGGCGGGAGAGGGAATGAGCAGTTCTTC
CDR3aa: CASSVEGGRGNEQFF
d_gene: TRBD2
j_gene: TRBJ2-1
v_gene: TRBV9
abundance: .

CDR3nt: TGTGCCAGCAGTGGGGGTTACGGGGCAGATACGCAGTATTTT
CDR3aa: CASSGGYGADTQYF
d_gene: .
j_gene: TRBJ2-3
v_gene: TRBV2
abundance: .

CDR3nt: TGTGCCAGCAGGCGAGGCGGGAGTTGTTACGAGCAGTACTTC
CDR3aa: CASRRGGSCYEQYF
d_gene: .
j_gene: TRBJ2-7
v_gene: TRBV21-1
abundance: .

CDR3nt: TGCAGTGCTAATACAGGGAATGAGCAGTTCTTC
CDR3aa: CSANTGNEQFF
d_gene: .
j_gene: TRBJ2-1
v_gene: TRBV20-1
abundance: once

CDR3nt: TGCAGCGTTGAATTTGTACAGGCCGGGAGCACAGATACGCAGTATTTT
CDR3aa: CSVEFVQAGSTDTQYF
d_gene: .
j_gene: TRBJ2-3
v_gene: TRBV29-1
abundance: .

CDR3nt: TGTGCCACCAGCAGAGGCTGGCTAGCGGACTACAATGAGCAGTTCTTC
CDR3aa: CATSRGWLADYNEQFF
d_gene: TRBD2
j_gene: TRBJ2-1
v_gene: TRBV15
abundance: .

CDR3nt: TGCGCCAGCGGAAGCCGGGACGGGGGGACTGAAGCTTTCTTT
CDR3aa: CASGSRDGGTEAFF
d_gene: .
j_gene: TRBJ1-1
v_gene: TRBV5-1
abundance: .

CDR3nt: TGTGCCAGCAGCTTAGCCGGGGGATACGAGCAGTACTTC
CDR3aa: CASSLAGGYEQYF
d_gene: .
j_gene: TRBJ2-7
v_gene: TRBV7-2
abundance: .

CDR3nt: TGCGCCAGCAGTTTAAGACAGGGTTACAATGAGCAGTTCTTC
CDR3aa: CASSLRQGYNEQFF
d_gene: TRBD1
j_gene: TRBJ2-1
v_gene: TRBV10-1
abundance: once

CDR3nt: TGTGCCAGCAGCGCGACTAGCGGGCATCCCGGGGGGGAGCTGTTTTTT
CDR3aa: CASSATSGHPGGELFF
d_gene: TRBD2
j_gene: TRBJ2-2
v_gene: TRBV9
abundance: .

CDR3nt: TGTGCCAGCTGCAAACAGGGAAAGCCCTACGAGCAGTACTTC
CDR3aa: CASCKQGKPYEQYF
d_gene: .
j_gene: TRBJ2-7
v_gene: TRBV28
abundance: .

CDR3nt: TGTGCCACGGGTAGCTCCTACAATGAGCAGTTCTTC
CDR3aa: CATGSSYNEQFF
d_gene: .
j_gene: TRBJ2-1
v_gene: TRBV27
abundance: once

CDR3nt: TGCGCCAGCAGCTTGGAGCACGACCCTAGAGGGGCTTTCTTT
CDR3aa: CASSLEHDPRGAFF
d_gene: .
j_gene: TRBJ1-1
v_gene: TRBV5-1
abundance: .

CDR3nt: TGTGCCAGCAGCCTTGGCGGGAATGAAGCTTTCTTT
CDR3aa: CASSLGGNEAFF
d_gene: .
j_gene: TRBJ1-1
v_gene: TRBV7-9
abundance: .

CDR3nt: TGCGCCAGCAGCCCTTCGGGACAGTTCCTCACAGATACGCAGTATTTT
CDR3aa: CASSPSGQFLTDTQYF
d_gene: TRBD1
j_gene: TRBJ2-3
v_gene: TRBV5-1
abundance: .

CDR3nt: TGTGCCAGCAGTAACAGGGGAAAAAGCTCTGGGGCCAACGTCCTGACTTTC
CDR3aa: CASSNRGKSSGANVLTF
d_gene: TRBD1
j_gene: TRBJ2-6
v_gene: TRBV25-1
abundance: .

CDR3nt: TGTGCCAGCAGTCATCCGGGGGGGAATCGAAATGAGCAGTTCTTC
CDR3aa: CASSHPGGNRNEQFF
d_gene: TRBD2
j_gene: TRBJ2-1
v_gene: TRBV27
abundance: .